The T cell receptor (beta chain) under discussion was sequenced for a study of T cells in narcolepsy. The repertoire was sequenced with immunoSEQ multiplex PCR; TCRdb's copy has only in-frame clones and lacks some. The data contain around 30,000 clones, 65% to 85% of them singletons. Material for sequencing was memory (CD45RA-) CD4+ T cells from blood. This receptor was identified in a human donor in good health.

The CDR3 DNA is TGTGCCAGCAGCTTATCGACAGCTAACTATGGCTACACCTTC. It encodes CASSLSTANYGYTF. The chain couples TRBV7-2 to TRBJ1-2, with D maybe TRBD1 (5 bases). Looked up from germline, CDR1 is SGHTA and CDR2 is FQGNSA. Trimming took 2 bases from V and 0 from J, leaving 7 bases between them. The CDR3 runs to 14 residues.